This T cell receptor beta chain was found in a study of control samples from healthy donors and cancer patients. The ends lost 5 bases at V and 4 bases at J; junction bases unmatched: 5. The CDR3 loop spans 14 amino acids. Germline V gives CDR1 SGHTA, CDR2 FQGNSA. Libraries were prepared by immunoSEQ multiplex PCR; TCRdb keeps only in-frame clonotypes and omits some of them. The table includes about 160,000 clones, around 94% detected once. This clone was counted once. Sequencing was done on a sample of PBMCs. The chain combines TRBV7-2 with TRBJ2-7; 10 bases map to TRBD2. The sequence was collected from a man aged 55-75 years with colorectal cancer. The CDR3 loop is CASSLSGGPYEQYF. CDR3 nucleotide sequence: TGTGCCAGCAGCCTTAGCGGGGGGCCATACGAGCAGTACTTC.